The sequence of this TCR beta chain was determined in a study of a mutant IDH1 vaccine in newly diagnosed glioma. The wider study: Treated patients had a mean age of around 40 years and an approximately 62% male, 37.5% female split. Radiotherapy, temozolomide, or both had been given previously, and both were given to most.

The repertoire was sequenced with immunoSEQ multiplex PCR; TCRdb's copy has only in-frame clones and lacks some. This table holds about 92,000 clones, about 80% found once. Study-wide results and caveats: Whatever changes occurred in top peripheral T cell clonotypes seemed unrelated to pseudoprogression.

V was cut by 4 bases and J by 4 bases, with 5 bases left in between. Germline CDR1 reads KGHSH; CDR2 reads LQKENI. CDR3 length equals 13 residues. A word on this clone: Its cognate antigen is unknown.

Time point reported: baseline, week 1 (first vaccination visit). Treatment described: pre-vaccination baseline after standard-of-care therapy. New IDH1-mutant, ATRX-lost WHO grade 3 or 4 astrocytomas occurred in donors. The J gene is TRBJ2-6, the V gene TRBV18; D uncertain. The sequence derives from a woman in her forties or fifties with glioma. The sample here was PBMCs, taken from a glioma patient treated with radiotherapy, temozolomide or both. The DNA for the CDR3 is TGTGCCAGCTCACGCCTCGGGGCCAACGTCCTGACTTTC. Its translation: CASSRLGANVLTF. Full variable domain (rest looked up from reference TRBV18 and TRBJ2-6): NAGVMQNPRHLVRRRGQEARLRCSPMKGHSHVYWYRQLPEEGLKFMVYLQKENIIDESGMPKERFSAEFPKEGPSILRIQQVVRGDSAAYFCASSRLGANVLTFGAGSRLTVL.